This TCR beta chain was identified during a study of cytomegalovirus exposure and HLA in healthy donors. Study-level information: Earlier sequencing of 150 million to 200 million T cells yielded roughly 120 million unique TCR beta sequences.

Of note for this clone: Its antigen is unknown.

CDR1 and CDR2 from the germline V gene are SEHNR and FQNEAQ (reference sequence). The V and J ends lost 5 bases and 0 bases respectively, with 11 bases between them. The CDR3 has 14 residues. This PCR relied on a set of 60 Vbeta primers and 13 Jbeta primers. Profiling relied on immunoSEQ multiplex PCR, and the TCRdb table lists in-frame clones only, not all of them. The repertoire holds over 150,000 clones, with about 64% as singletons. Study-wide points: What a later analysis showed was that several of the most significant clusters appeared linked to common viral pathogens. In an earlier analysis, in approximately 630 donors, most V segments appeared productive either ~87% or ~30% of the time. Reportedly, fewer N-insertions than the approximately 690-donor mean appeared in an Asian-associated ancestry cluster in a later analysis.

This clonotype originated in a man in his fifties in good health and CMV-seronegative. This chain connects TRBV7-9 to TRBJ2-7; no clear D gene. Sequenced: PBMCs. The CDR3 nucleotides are TGTGCCAGCAGCCCCGAGACTCGCTCCTACGAGCAGTACTTC. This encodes CASSPETRSYEQYF.